The 8 T cell receptor beta chains presented below share a single source sample, sequenced in a study of blood T cell repertoires in COVID-19 (dated by TCRdb to 2020 to 2021). The library was made by the immunoSEQ multiplex PCR assay. TCRdb took this table from immuneACCESS and kept in-frame rearrangements with V and J called. Such tables lack part of the clones; where checked against another copy, unresolved V genes explain under half of the gap, and the rest is unexplained. Here the sample has approximately 100,000 clones; approximately 69% occur a single time. The top ten constitute roughly 6% of the sample. Material: peripheral blood. The source of these receptors is a man older than 75 with acute or convalescent COVID-19.

The chain couples TRBV28 to TRBJ2-7, with 8 nucleotides matching TRBD2. Germline assignment: CDR1 MDHEN and CDR2 SYDVKM. The CDR3 contains 13 residues. After removal of 9 bases from V and 0 bases from J, the junction contained 4 bases not matched to a gene. The CDR3 DNA reads TGTGCCAGTCTAACTAGCGGCTCCTACGAGCAGTACTTC. Protein sequence: CASLTSGSYEQYF.

This rearrangement joins TRBV2 to TRBJ1-5; tentative D call: TRBD1 (6 bases). Germline CDR1 is SNHLY and CDR2 is FYNNEI. V lost 4 bases and J lost 4, with 8 bases in between. This CDR3 has 13 amino acids. CDR3 residues: CASSGQENQPQHF. The CDR3 DNA reads TGTGCCAGCAGTGGACAGGAGAATCAGCCCCAGCATTTT.

The chain is built from TRBV7-2 and TRBJ2-1, with 11 bases fitting TRBD2. The germline gives CDR1 SGHTA, CDR2 FQGNSA. V was clipped by 6 bases and J by 6 bases; unmatched bases: 16. CDR3 length: 18 residues. The CDR3 nucleotides are TGTGCCAGCAGTATAGCGGGAGGGCCTCCGCCTACGACCAATGAGCAGTTCTTC. Amino acids: CASSIAGGPPPTTNEQFF.

The chain is built from TRBV18 and TRBJ1-1, with D unclear. This CDR3 spans 13 amino acids. Deletions cut 3 bases from V and 8 bases from J, with 13 bases between. Germline V gene lookup returns CDR1 KGHSH and CDR2 LQKENI. In nucleotides, the CDR3 is TGTGCCAGCTCACCTGACATCACCTGGGAAGCTTTCTTT. It translates to CASSPDITWEAFF. Combining the CDR3 with reference TRBV18 and TRBJ1-1 gives the whole variable domain NAGVMQNPRHLVRRRGQEARLRCSPMKGHSHVYWYRQLPEEGLKFMVYLQKENIIDESGMPKERFSAEFPKEGPSILRIQQVVRGDSAAYFCASSPDITWEAFFGQGTRLTVV.

This clone occurred once. V and J are TRBV7-9 and TRBJ2-5; 7 bases align to TRBD2. CDR3 length: 16 residues. Germline V gene lookup returns CDR1 SEHNR and CDR2 FQNEAQ (reference sequence). V was clipped by 1 base and J by 5 bases; unmatched bases: 10. CDR3 sequence (DNA): TGTGCCAGCAGCTTAGGGGCGGGAGCATCGGGGGAGACCCAGTACTTC. This encodes CASSLGAGASGETQYF.

The chain has TRBV4-1 and TRBJ1-1, with 8 nucleotides matching TRBD1. Germline lookup yields CDR1 MGHRA and CDR2 YSYEKL. After removal of 4 bases from V and 2 bases from J, the junction contained 6 bases not matched to a gene. This CDR3 spans 15 amino acids. The CDR3 nucleotides read TGCGCCAGCAGCCTCCGGGACAGGACCAACACTGAAGCTTTCTTT. Protein product: CASSLRDRTNTEAFF.

This rearrangement joins TRBV14 to TRBJ2-1; 7 positions match TRBD1. The CDR3 is made up of 15 amino acids. From germline, CDR1 is SGHDN and CDR2 FVKESK. The junction had 6 bases not matched to a gene; V was cut back by 0 bases and J by 7 bases. The CDR3 region is CASSQDGLRGNEQFF. For the CDR3, the DNA is TGTGCCAGCAGCCAAGATGGGCTCAGGGGGAATGAGCAGTTCTTC.

This clone was seen only once. Its ends do not fully match the called genes, so a read error is possible. This chain connects TRBV6-5 to TRBJ2-2, with 12 bases matching TRBD1. CDR3 size: 13 residues. CDR1 MNHEY and CDR2 SVGAGI come from the germline V gene. This CDR3 reads CACRDRGLGELFF. CDR3 bases: TGTGCCTGCAGGGACAGGGGGCTGGGGGAGCTGTTTTTT.